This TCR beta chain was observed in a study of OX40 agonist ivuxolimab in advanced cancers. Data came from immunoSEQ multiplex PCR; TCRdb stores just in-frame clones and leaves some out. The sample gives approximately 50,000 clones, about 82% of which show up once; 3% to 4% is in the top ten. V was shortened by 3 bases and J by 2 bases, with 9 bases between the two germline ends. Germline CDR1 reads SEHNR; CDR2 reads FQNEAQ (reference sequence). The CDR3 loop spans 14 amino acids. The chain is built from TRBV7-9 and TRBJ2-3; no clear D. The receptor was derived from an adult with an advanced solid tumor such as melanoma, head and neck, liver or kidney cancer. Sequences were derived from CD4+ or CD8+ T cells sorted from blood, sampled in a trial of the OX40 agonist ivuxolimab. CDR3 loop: CASSFGANTDTQYF. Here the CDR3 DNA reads TGTGCCAGCAGCTTCGGAGCAAACACAGATACGCAGTATTTT.